This TCR beta chain was sequenced in a study of blood T cell repertoires in COVID-19. This clone was observed once. This CDR3 is built from 16 residues. Profiled with immunoSEQ multiplex PCR; TCRdb holds only in-frame clones, not every one. The sample records 200,000 to 250,000 clones, just over 85% being singletons. This TCR came from a woman aged 45-65 years with acute COVID-19. What was sequenced was PBMCs or T cells enriched from blood (not recorded which). The chain is built from TRBV21-1 and TRBJ2-7; the listed D gene, TRBD1, was not tested against the DNA. TRBV21-1 is designated a pseudogene. The DNA for the CDR3 is TGTGCCAGCAGCAAAGAAGGCAGGGGTTCCGAGGACGAGCAGTACTTC. Amino acids: CASSKEGRGSEDEQYF.